These T cell receptor beta chains were read from a single sample in a study of shared clonotypes between healthy human individuals. Profiling relied on immunoSEQ multiplex PCR, and the TCRdb table lists in-frame clones only, not all of them. Found here are about 2.3 million clones, around 90% of them singletons; the top ten hold approximately 0.41%. The sample taken for sequencing was naive CD4+ T cells from PBMCs. The receptor set was obtained from a man between 18 and 35 years old in good health. Some clones in this sample may be carry-over from other donors' samples. The CDR3 runs from the conserved cysteine through the conserved F or W. The D gene is left open where the match is weak. The listing skips clone size in some rows; elsewhere it reads once, few, many or a size class.

v_gene: TRBV15; j_gene: TRBJ2-7; abundance: NA; d_gene: TRBD2; CDR3nt: TGTGCCACCAGCAGAGACCAGACTAGCGGCTACGAGCAGTACTTC; CDR3aa: CATSRDQTSGYEQYF
v_gene: TRBV6-1; j_gene: TRBJ1-1; abundance: NA; d_gene: NA; CDR3nt: TGTGCCAGCAGTGAAGGGTATAGGGGTCAAAGGACTGAAGCTTTCTTT; CDR3aa: CASSEGYRGQRTEAFF
v_gene: TRBV4-3; j_gene: TRBJ2-4; abundance: NA; d_gene: NA; CDR3nt: TGCGCCAGCAGCCAAGCTTTTGCGGTGGGGGGCAACATTCAGTACTTC; CDR3aa: CASSQAFAVGGNIQYF
v_gene: TRBV9; j_gene: TRBJ1-3; abundance: NA; d_gene: NA; CDR3nt: TGTGCCAGCAGCGCCCTACCGAACAGTGGTAGCTCTGGAAACACCATATATTTT; CDR3aa: CASSALPNSGSSGNTIYF
v_gene: TRBV11-2; j_gene: TRBJ2-2; abundance: NA; d_gene: NA; CDR3nt: TGTGCCAGCAGCTTTTCGTTGGGACACGACACCGGGGAGCTGTTTTTT; CDR3aa: CASSFSLGHDTGELFF
v_gene: TRBV7-9; j_gene: TRBJ2-1; abundance: NA; d_gene: NA; CDR3nt: TGTGCCAGCAGCGCGAGTTCCTACAATGAGCAGTTCTTC; CDR3aa: CASSASSYNEQFF
v_gene: TRBV30; j_gene: TRBJ2-1; abundance: NA; d_gene: NA; CDR3nt: TGTGCCTGGAATCAGGGGTACAATGAGCAGTTCTTC; CDR3aa: CAWNQGYNEQFF
v_gene: TRBV5-1; j_gene: TRBJ2-3; abundance: NA; d_gene: TRBD2; CDR3nt: TGCGCCAGCAGCTTGGGTAGCGGGGCAGATACGCAGTATTTT; CDR3aa: CASSLGSGADTQYF
v_gene: TRBV27; j_gene: TRBJ1-1; abundance: NA; d_gene: TRBD1; CDR3nt: TGTGCCAGCAGTTCCGATCCAAATATACCCCCCGAAGTCGGACAGGGGGCGACTGAAGCTTTCTTT; CDR3aa: CASSSDPNIPPEVGQGATEAFF
v_gene: TRBV2; j_gene: TRBJ2-5; abundance: once; d_gene: TRBD2; CDR3nt: TGTGCCAGCAGTTCCCTAGCGGGAGTAGGTGAGACCCAGTACTTC; CDR3aa: CASSSLAGVGETQYF
v_gene: TRBV6-5; j_gene: TRBJ2-7; abundance: NA; d_gene: NA; CDR3nt: TGTGCCAGCAGTGAAGGGGGAGGGCAGTACTTC; CDR3aa: CASSEGGGQYF
v_gene: TRBV6-6; j_gene: TRBJ1-1; abundance: NA; d_gene: NA; CDR3nt: TGTGCCAGCAGACCCACCCGGGGGTCCAACACTGAAGCTTTCTTT; CDR3aa: CASRPTRGSNTEAFF
v_gene: TRBV9; j_gene: TRBJ2-2; abundance: NA; d_gene: NA; CDR3nt: TGTGCCAGCAGCGTAGGGGTGCGGGGCCCTTACACCGGGGAGCTGTTTTTT; CDR3aa: CASSVGVRGPYTGELFF